This is a list of T cell receptor beta chains from one sample in a study of PD-1 blockade in classical Hodgkin lymphoma. The method was immunoSEQ multiplex PCR; TCRdb's version includes in-frame clones alone and lacks a portion of them. This table has roughly 32,000 clones, roughly 80% appearing once. This material consisted of peripheral blood mononuclear cells (PBMCs), taken at baseline. These receptors all come from a human donor with classical Hodgkin lymphoma. Both conserved end residues are part of each CDR3. D genes are given only for firm matches. Some rows have no size entry. The others give once, few or many, or a class for an expanded clone.

.	TRBV29-1	TRBJ1-2	.	CSENNGYTF	TGCAGCGAAAACAACGGCTACACCTTC
.	TRBV5-1	TRBJ1-1	.	CASRGGARNTEAFF	TGCGCCAGCAGGGGGGGAGCGAGAAACACTGAAGCTTTCTTT
.	TRBV14	TRBJ2-3	.	CASSQGSAQGTQYF	TGTGCCAGCAGCCAAGGGTCTGCGCAGGGCACGCAGTATTTT
.	TRBV5-1	TRBJ2-3	.	CASSVQGTDTQYF	TGCGCCAGCAGCGTGCAGGGCACAGATACGCAGTATTTT
.	TRBV28	TRBJ1-3	.	CASNPGGTPGNTIYF	TGTGCCAGCAACCCCGGGGGAACTCCTGGAAACACCATATATTTT
.	TRBV29-1	TRBJ1-1	.	CSVGPGPRGTEAFF	TGCAGCGTTGGGCCAGGCCCCCGTGGCACTGAAGCTTTCTTT
TRBD1	TRBV7-9	TRBJ1-1	.	CASSSMDRGNTEAFF	TGTGCCAGCAGCTCAATGGACAGGGGGAACACTGAAGCTTTCTTT
.	TRBV19	TRBJ2-3	.	CASSIAPGADTQYF	TGTGCCAGTAGTATAGCCCCCGGGGCAGATACGCAGTATTTT
TRBD1	TRBV2	TRBJ1-4	.	CASRPTGETNEKLFF	TGTGCCAGCAGACCGACAGGGGAAACTAATGAAAAACTGTTTTTT
.	TRBV6-5	TRBJ1-1	.	CASSYSSAGLVAFF	TGTGCCAGCAGTTACTCAAGTGCAGGTCTCGTAGCTTTCTTT
.	TRBV2	TRBJ1-2	once	CASSEAPSDSYGYTF	TGTGCCAGCAGTGAAGCCCCATCCGACAGCTATGGCTACACTTTC
.	TRBV6-6	TRBJ1-1	.	CASTRGAGTEAFF	TGTGCCAGCACGCGGGGGGCTGGCACTGAAGCTTTCTTT
.	TRBV29-1	TRBJ1-2	.	CSVVDANYGYTF	TGCAGCGTTGTGGACGCAAACTATGGCTACACCTTC
TRBD1	TRBV19	TRBJ2-7	.	CASRPGQAGSYEQYF	TGTGCCAGTAGACCTGGACAGGCCGGCTCCTACGAGCAGTACTTC
TRBD2	TRBV28	TRBJ2-2	.	CASSLLAGGLTGELFF	TGTGCCAGCAGTTTACTAGCGGGGGGGCTGACCGGGGAGCTGTTTTTT
TRBD2	TRBV5-1	TRBJ2-3	.	CASSLEGSGGTDTQYF	TGCGCCAGCAGCTTGGAGGGTAGCGGGGGCACAGATACGCAGTATTTT
.	TRBV27	TRBJ2-7	.	CASSLLDSSYEQYF	TGTGCCAGCAGTTTACTGGACAGCTCCTACGAGCAGTACTTC
TRBD1	TRBV7-9	TRBJ1-2	.	CASRRTGGGLFDGYTF	TGTGCCAGCAGGAGGACAGGGGGCGGTTTATTTGATGGCTACACCTTC
TRBD1	TRBV19	TRBJ1-5	.	CASSPTGGNQPQHF	TGTGCCAGTAGCCCCACAGGGGGTAATCAGCCCCAGCATTTT
.	TRBV27	TRBJ2-2	.	CASSGGPTNTGELFF	TGTGCCAGCAGTGGGGGACCTACGAACACCGGGGAGCTGTTTTTT